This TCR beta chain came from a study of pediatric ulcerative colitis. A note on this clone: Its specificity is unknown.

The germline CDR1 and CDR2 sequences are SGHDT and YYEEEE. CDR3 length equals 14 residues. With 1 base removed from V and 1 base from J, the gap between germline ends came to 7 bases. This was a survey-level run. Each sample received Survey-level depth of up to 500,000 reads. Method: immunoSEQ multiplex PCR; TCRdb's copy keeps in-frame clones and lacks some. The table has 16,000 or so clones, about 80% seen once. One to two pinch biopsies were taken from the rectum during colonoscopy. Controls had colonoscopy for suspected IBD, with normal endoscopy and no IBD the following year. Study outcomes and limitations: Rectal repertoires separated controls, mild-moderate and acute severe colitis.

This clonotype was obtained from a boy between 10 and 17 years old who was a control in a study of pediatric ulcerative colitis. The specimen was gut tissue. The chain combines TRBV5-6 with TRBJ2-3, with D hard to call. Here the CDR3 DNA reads TGTGCCAGCAGCTTGATCCTGGGCACAGATACGCAGTATTTT. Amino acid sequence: CASSLILGTDTQYF.